The following is a T cell receptor beta chain sequence with its context. The data derive from a study of T-cell reconstitution after alpha-beta-depleted transplantation in children. TCRbeta library preparation incorporated unique molecular identifiers. From the PCR reads, TCRdb called clonotypes with MiXCR, one entry per CDR3 protein. The sample lists about 340,000 distinct CDR3 sequences, 10% to 13% occurring once. This clonotype was sampled from a human donor who donated a stem cell graft to a child with acute lymphoblastic leukemia. This specimen consisted of PBMCs from the stem cell graft donor, obtained from the stem cell graft.

The CDR3 region has the DNA TGTGCCAGCAGCTTCGGGACAGGGGGGGATGAGCAGTTCTTC. This codes for CASSFGTGGDEQFF. V is TRBV7-6 and J is TRBJ2-1; 11 bases are shared with TRBD1. The V gene end was trimmed by 3 bases and the J gene end by 8 bases; junction bases not matched to a gene: 3. Germline CDR1 SGHVS, CDR2 FNYEAQ. CDR3 length: 14 amino acids.